The entry below gives a single T cell receptor (beta chain) sequence along with its context. The CDR3 covers 13 residues. Trimming shortened V by 4 bases and J by 4 bases, and 8 bases separated the two germline ends. CDR1 and CDR2 (germline): LNHDA, SQIVND (reference sequence). Sequencing used immunoSEQ multiplex PCR; TCRdb keeps in-frame clones, though not all of them. The sample has roughly 150,000 clones, roughly 87% seen once. The sample comes from a study of blood T cell repertoires in COVID-19. On the study more broadly: The analysed material was cDNA or gDNA that came from T cells, B-cell-depleted T cells, or PBMCs.

This chain joins TRBV19 and TRBJ2-4; a possible D gene is TRBD2 (6 bases). The specimen sequenced was peripheral blood. This clonotype was sampled from a human donor in a cohort sampled during active COVID-19. The CDR3 DNA reads as TGTGCCAGTAGTACGGCGGGGAAAAACATTCAGTACTTC. The encoded protein is CASSTAGKNIQYF.